The source of this T cell receptor (beta chain) is a study of primary melanoma T cells and metastatic recurrence (dated by TCRdb to about 2020). Broadly, across the study: The cohort comprised 199 primary melanomas of stage T2 to T4, with thickness greater than 1 mm. Whether patient outcome could be predicted by T-cell fraction and T-cell repertoire clonality in primary melanoma tumors was the question this study put to the test. Progression-free survival was the clinical outcome compared against the T-cell fraction measured by TCR beta sequencing. Histopathological grading of tumor-infiltrating lymphocytes was compared with the T-cell fraction derived from sequencing.

The patients had surgically resected primary melanoma that was considered potentially curable but at risk of metastatic recurrence. V lost 9 bases and J lost 0 bases, and the count of bases not matched to a germline gene is 7. The CDR3 sequence holds 14 residues, the cysteine and phenylalanine included. The sequence is cut down to CDR3 DNA, 42 bases in frame from base 1. Based on the germline V gene (reference sequence), the CDR1 and CDR2 sequences are LNHDA and SQIVND. Comment on this clone: Its antigen specificity is not known. One base away there is no much larger clone; base qualities are not given.

Summary of the overall study and its limitations: Progression-free survival prediction was reportedly improved more by adding T-cell fraction to tumor thickness than by adding any other histopathological variable. The tumor T-cell fraction reportedly predicted progression-free survival independently of thickness, ulceration, mitotic rate and age. The authors presented an effective T-cell-mediated antitumor response in primary melanoma only as a suggestion and not as a demonstrated mechanism. A T-cell fraction above 20% appeared protective regardless of ulceration status, mitotic rate or nodal disease.

The method was the immunoSEQ multiplex PCR assay. Primary melanoma tumor tissue underwent high-throughput sequencing of the T-cell receptor beta chain. The original methods were these. The repertoire analyses covered TCRB CDR3 sharing between samples and the distribution of insertions and deletions. The predictive value of the T-cell fraction was ranked against histopathological variables by a gradient-boosted model. TCRdb carries this immuneACCESS record with in-frame sequences only. Its versions omit some clonotypes, under half of them owing to an unresolved V gene in the studies checked, with the rest unexplained. That table supplies the V and J calls and clone size; D and trimming were determined from the DNA. The sample table holds 200 to 250 clones, of which 75% to 95% were seen once. The ten top clones hold roughly 10% of the sample.

The chain links TRBV19 with TRBJ1-1; 7 bases in the middle match TRBD1. The TCR was taken from a human donor with melanoma. Sequencing used melanoma tumor tissue. The DNA sequence is as follows: TGTGCCAGCTCGGACAGGCCCATGAACACTGAAGCTTTCTTT. Its protein product is CASSDRPMNTEAFF.